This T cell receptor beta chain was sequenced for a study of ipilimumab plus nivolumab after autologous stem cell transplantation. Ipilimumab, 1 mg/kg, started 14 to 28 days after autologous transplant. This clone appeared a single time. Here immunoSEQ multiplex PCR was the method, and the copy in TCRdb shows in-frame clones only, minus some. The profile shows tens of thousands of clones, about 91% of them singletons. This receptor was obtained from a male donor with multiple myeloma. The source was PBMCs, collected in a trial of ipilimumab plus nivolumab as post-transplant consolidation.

CDR3 DNA sequence: TGTGCCAGTAGTGGGAGCGGGAGGGCCCAGACGCAGTATTTT. Its protein product is CASSGSGRAQTQYF. This rearrangement joins TRBV19 to TRBJ2-3, with 10 bases matching TRBD2. V shed 5 bases and J 9 bases; nucleotides not matched to a gene: 8. The germline V gene has CDR1 LNHDA and CDR2 SQIVND (reference sequence). The CDR3 consists of 14 residues.